The sequence of this TCR beta chain was determined in a study of CD8 T cells in ankylosing spondylitis. Trimming pared 2 bases from V and 6 bases from J, leaving 15 bases between. Germline CDR1 and CDR2: MNHEY and SVGAGI. The CDR3 runs to 15 residues. Using its own MiXCR run on the 5' RACE reads, TCRdb lists one record per CDR3 protein. The repertoire holds fewer than 250,000 distinct CDR3 sequences, with under 12% as singletons. This clonotype has a count of ten or more. The sequence was collected from a male donor with ankylosing spondylitis or in good health (not recorded which). The rearrangement links TRBV6-5 to TRBJ2-3; a possible D gene is TRBD2 (6 bases). Input material: blood, either unsorted or a sorted T cell fraction (not recorded which). Here the CDR3 reads CASSYGRGIVDTQYF. CDR3 DNA sequence: TGTGCCAGCAGTTACGGGCGGGGTATTGTGGATACGCAGTATTTT.